This is a list of T cell receptor beta chains from one sample in a study of tumor-infiltrating lymphocytes in primary liver carcinoma. TCRdb independently ran MiXCR on the multiplex PCR reads; one entry per CDR3 protein. Of about 310,000 distinct CDR3 sequences listed, about 62% are singletons. The sequencing sample was made of peripheral blood. Source of these receptors: a man in his forties with primary liver carcinoma and hepatitis B virus infection. Both conserved end residues are part of each CDR3.

TRBV12-3/TRBV12-4	TRBJ2-3	CANRLRLSTDTQYF
TRBV7-9	TRBJ2-7	CASTQGGFEQYF
TRBV2	TRBJ1-5	CASSERRNNQPQHF
TRBV10-1	TRBJ2-2	CASSEINGELFF
TRBV11-2	TRBJ1-4	CASSLAAGGTRKLFF
TRBV5-1	TRBJ2-5	CASSPGPGAGGETQYF
TRBV28	TRBJ2-1	CASSSLKQAGVSYNERFF
TRBV12-3/TRBV12-4	TRBJ2-1	CASSLFTHQRDRGRGEQFF
TRBV11-2	TRBJ2-5	CASSLGGGRGETQYF
TRBV10-3	TRBJ1-1	CAIRADRGHETEAFF
TRBV6-1	TRBJ2-1	CGSSEPGLAGVGAFNEQFF
TRBV4-3	TRBJ2-7	CASSHLGGAGEQYF
TRBV6-5	TRBJ2-7	CASSYSLGRNSDEQYF
TRBV4-3	TRBJ1-6	CASTAGRGSYNSPLHF
TRBV6-5	TRBJ2-1	CASSWTSGRAGGKQFF
TRBV6-2/TRBV6-3	TRBJ1-1	CAGQLTENTEAFF
TRBV30	TRBJ1-5	CAWSVLGPNQPQHF
TRBV29-1	TRBJ2-6	CSVGGTSGSLSGANVLTF
TRBV6-5	TRBJ2-1	CAAGRGGPYNGQFF
TRBV6-2/TRBV6-3	TRBJ2-3	CASQEPQDTQYF
TRBV13	TRBJ2-1	CTSSSYLASSYNEQFF
TRBV25-1	TRBJ2-7	CASSETGTGLGEQYF
TRBV30	TRBJ2-5	CAWSEGGTQYF
TRBV11-2	TRBJ2-7	CASSGTGLHEQYF
TRBV10-3	TRBJ2-6	CAITRETSGANVLTF
TRBV28	TRBJ2-7	CASSSTGSEQYF
TRBV6-5	TRBJ2-1	CASNVRTSVGFNEQFF
TRBV28	TRBJ2-5	CASSLLGFVETQYF
TRBV6-6	TRBJ2-1	CASSRPGAGGYSGEQFF
TRBV6-5	TRBJ2-7	CAIGRLRGPTYEQYF
TRBV12-5	TRBJ1-1	CAGGLGGNTEAFF
TRBV4-1	TRBJ1-3	CASSQVGGAFLSGNTIYF
TRBV7-9	TRBJ2-3	CASSLNGLSTDTQYF
TRBV30	TRBJ2-7	CAWSNTGTGDEQYF
TRBV12-3/TRBV12-4	TRBJ1-5	CASNRTGDSNQPQHF
TRBV12-3/TRBV12-4	TRBJ2-7	CASGQTYSYEQYF
TRBV7-8	TRBJ1-3	CASSLPSVTSKSSGNTIYF
TRBV18	TRBJ1-1	CTSSGQANTEAFF
TRBV5-6	TRBJ2-1	CGSSASRSEQFF
TRBV28	TRBJ2-4	CASSLQPGGWSIQYF
TRBV6-2/TRBV6-3	TRBJ2-3	CASTRGGSLRENTDTQYF
TRBV14	TRBJ2-5	CASSQGRGVIQETQYF
TRBV12-3/TRBV12-4	TRBJ2-1	CANSSYSGGENDQFF
TRBV11-2	TRBJ2-1	CASSDRVAADYNEQFF
TRBV12-3/TRBV12-4	TRBJ2-1	CASSSGYNEQFF
TRBV4-1	TRBJ1-2	CASSQVGGNDYGHAF